The 9 T cell receptor beta chains below all came from one sample that was sequenced in a study of T-cell memory formation after mild COVID-19. Using its own MiXCR run on the 5' RACE reads, TCRdb lists one record per CDR3 protein. The sample lists roughly 150,000 distinct CDR3 sequences, about 25% occurring once. The sample consisted of PBMCs or a T cell subset sorted from them (not recorded which). The receptors originated from an adult woman who had mild COVID-19 (a few samples of this study predate the infection). Cell type and time point are not known.

The chain joins TRBV3-1 to TRBJ1-1; a possible D gene is TRBD1 (6 bases). The V gene lost 4 bases and the J gene lost 4 bases, with 19 bases spanning the gap. This CDR3 has 16 residues. In germline, CDR1 is LGHDT, CDR2 YNNKEL (reference sequence). Here the CDR3 reads CASSRVTWGAITEAFF. In nucleotides, the CDR3 is TGTGCCAGCAGCCGCGTGACCTGGGGGGCGATCACTGAAGCTTTCTTT.

The rearrangement joins TRBV7-9 to TRBJ2-1; D is ambiguous. Germline V gives CDR1 SEHNR, CDR2 FQNEAQ (reference sequence). This CDR3 has 11 residues. V was pared by 8 bases and J by 2 bases, with 4 bases between. The CDR3 here is CASHPYNEQFF. The CDR3 DNA reads as TGTGCCAGCCATCCCTACAATGAGCAGTTCTTC.

This clonotype was recorded many times. The J gene is TRBJ1-4, the V gene TRBV20-1, with a tentative D call TRBD1 (5 bases). There are 16 residues in the CDR3. Germline V gives CDR1 DFQATT, CDR2 SNEGSKA (reference sequence). The V end lost 1 base, the J end lost 5 bases, and 17 bases lay between the germline ends. The CDR3 reads CSARVVPLWGNEKLFF. The CDR3 nucleotides are TGCAGTGCTAGAGTCGTTCCTTTGTGGGGCAATGAAAAACTGTTTTTT.

The V and J genes are TRBV27 and TRBJ2-1, with no clear D. The CDR3 contains 15 residues. Germline-derived CDR1 and CDR2 are MNHEY and SMNVEV (reference sequence). The V end was cut by 0 bases, the J end by 0 bases, with 6 bases between. CDR3 residues: CASSLSPSSYNEQFF. CDR3 nucleotide sequence: TGTGCCAGCAGTTTATCGCCCAGCTCCTACAATGAGCAGTTCTTC.

This rearrangement joins TRBV7-9 to TRBJ2-3, with TRBD1 identical over 9 bases. With V trimmed by 5 bases and J by 2 bases, 5 bases remained unmatched. Germline V gene data show CDR1 as SEHNR and CDR2 as FQNEAQ (reference sequence). The CDR3 sequence is 15 residues long. CDR3 sequence: CASSEGTGPTDTQYF. Here the CDR3 DNA reads TGTGCCAGCAGCGAGGGGACAGGGCCCACAGATACGCAGTATTTT.

The V gene is TRBV6-5, the J gene TRBJ2-7; 10 bases line up with TRBD2. V shed 0 bases and J 5 bases; nucleotides not matched to a gene: 13. The CDR3 length is 18 residues. The germline V gene has CDR1 MNHEY and CDR2 SVGAGI. CDR3 nucleotide sequence: TGTGCCAGCAGTTACTCGGTCTATCTAGCGGGAGAATATGACGAGCAGTACTTC. It specifies CASSYSVYLAGEYDEQYF.

This clonotype was picked up a small number of times. The chain combines TRBV10-3 with TRBJ1-2; D remains unclear. Per germline, CDR1 ENHRY and CDR2 SYGVKD. CDR3 length: 14 residues. The V end lost 10 bases, the J end lost 6 bases, and 21 bases lay between the germline ends. CDR3 nucleotides: TGTGCCACCTCCCATCGTGGTGCAGCTGATGGCTACACCTTC. Protein product: CATSHRGAADGYTF.

This chain links TRBV6-6 with TRBJ2-7, with D tentatively TRBD1 or TRBD2 (5 bases each). Germline CDR1 reads MNHNY; CDR2 reads SVGAGI (reference sequence). The CDR3 has 16 amino acids. The germline V and J ends were trimmed by 0 bases and 0 bases, with 12 bases remaining between them. CDR3 in amino acids: CASSYSQGGSSYEQYF. Written as DNA, the CDR3 is TGTGCCAGCAGTTACTCCCAGGGTGGGAGCTCCTACGAGCAGTACTTC.

This clonotype was recorded a few times. V gene TRBV4-1 combines with J gene TRBJ1-2; D remains unclear. Germline lookup yields CDR1 MGHRA and CDR2 YSYEKL. Trimming left V 0 bases short and J 3 bases short, with 11 bases between. The CDR3 is 15 residues long. The CDR3 coding sequence is TGCGCCAGCAGCCAAGAGGCGCTAACGTACTATGGCTACACCTTC. Translated, it gives CASSQEALTYYGYTF.